This T cell receptor (beta chain) is from a study of blood T cells in healthy people across ages. Findings and caveats of the study: Among T cells, TCR beta diversity per million cells dropped roughly linearly as age rose. It was the long-lived donors that had more naive CD4+ cells and higher diversity than aged donors.

Sample donors were healthy Caucasian individuals that came from Russia, aged roughly 6 to 95. Drawn from each donor were ten milliliters of peripheral blood. In the case of this clonotype: What it binds is not known.

Using a J-beta primer mix together with a sample-barcoded 5' primer, a second PCR was run for roughly 6 to 12 cycles. One entry per CDR3 protein, called by TCRdb with MiXCR from the 5' RACE reads. The repertoire holds almost 1 million distinct CDR3 sequences, with roughly 51% as singletons. The CDR3 covers 13 residues. The germline gives CDR1 MNHNY, CDR2 SVGAGI (reference sequence). Unmatched junction bases numbered 13, after V lost 6 bases and J lost 12 bases. The V and J genes are TRBV6-6 and TRBJ2-5, with 7 bases identical to TRBD1. The sample comprised blood. This sequence was found in a woman aged 55 to 70 in good health. As DNA, the CDR3 is TGTGCCAGCAGCCCGCGTGGGACAGTGATGAAGTACTTC. This translates into CASSPRGTVMKYF.